Each of the 5 T cell receptor beta chains below was sequenced from the same sample in a study. TCRdb itself ran the RT-PCR reads through MiXCR, one entry per CDR3 protein. This table holds about 680,000 distinct CDR3 sequences, 12% to 15% found once. The source material was memory CD4+ T cells from blood. The source of these receptors is a female donor in good health, serving as a healthy control.

The chain carries TRBV3-1 and TRBJ2-7, with 7 bases that match TRBD2. From germline, CDR1 is LGHDT and CDR2 YNNKEL (reference sequence). The CDR3 has 12 amino acids. The ends lost 8 bases at V and 5 bases at J; junction bases unmatched: 6. CDR3 in amino acids: CASRDYLHEQYF. The CDR3 DNA follows: TGTGCCAGCCGGGACTATTTGCACGAGCAGTACTTC.

This clonotype was recorded a few times. The chain joins TRBV20-1 to TRBJ2-5; 10 bases are shared with TRBD1. Germline V lookup: CDR1 DFQATT, CDR2 SNEGSKA (reference sequence). The CDR3 is 15 amino acids. The junction had 11 bases not matched to a gene; V was cut back by 6 bases and J by 4 bases. CDR3 residues: CSADDRDRGIETQYF. The CDR3 nucleotides are TGCAGTGCGGACGACCGGGACAGGGGAATAGAGACCCAGTACTTC.

J is TRBJ2-7 and V is TRBV10-3; TRBD1 matches at 10 bases. V shed 8 bases, J shed 3 bases, and the junction held 22 bases outside the gene matches. The germline V gene has CDR1 ENHRY and CDR2 SYGVKD. The CDR3 consists of 19 residues. The DNA for the CDR3 is TGTGCCATCGCATCAATCCGGGACAGGGGTCCCCAGAGGAGCTACGAGCAGTACTTC. As protein: CAIASIRDRGPQRSYEQYF.

This clonotype was seen at least ten times. The chain combines TRBV5-1 with TRBJ1-1; the D gene is possibly TRBD1 (5 bases). The germline V and J ends were trimmed by 4 bases and 5 bases, with 18 bases remaining between them. Germline loops: CDR1 SGHRS, CDR2 YFSETQ. The CDR3 consists of 15 residues. The CDR3 bases are TGCGCCAGCAGCCGAGGGAACTCGGGGGAGACTGAAGCTTTCTTT. It yields the protein CASSRGNSGETEAFF.

The chain joins TRBV7-8 to TRBJ1-2, with D maybe TRBD1 (5 bases). Germline values: CDR1 SGHVS, CDR2 FQNEAQ. This CDR3 spans 13 amino acids. V lost 4 bases, J lost 3 bases, and 9 bases lay in between. The CDR3 DNA sequence: TGTGCCAGCAGCTCACTGGGACACTATGGCTACACCTTC. Protein product: CASSSLGHYGYTF.